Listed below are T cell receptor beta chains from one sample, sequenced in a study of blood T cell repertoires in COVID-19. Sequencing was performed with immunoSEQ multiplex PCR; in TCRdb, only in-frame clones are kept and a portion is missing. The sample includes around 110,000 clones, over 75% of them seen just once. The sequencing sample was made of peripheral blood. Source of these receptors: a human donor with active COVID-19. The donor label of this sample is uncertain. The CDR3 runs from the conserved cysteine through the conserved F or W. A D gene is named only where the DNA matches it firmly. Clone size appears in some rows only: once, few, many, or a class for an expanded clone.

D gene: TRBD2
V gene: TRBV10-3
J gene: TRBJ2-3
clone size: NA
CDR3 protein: CAISGRTSGYTDTQYF
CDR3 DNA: TGTGCCATCAGTGGTAGGACTAGCGGTTACACAGATACGCAGTATTTT

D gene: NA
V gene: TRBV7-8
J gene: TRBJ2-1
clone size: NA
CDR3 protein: CASSRAGTYNEQFF
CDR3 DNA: TGTGCCAGCAGCCGAGCCGGGACTTACAATGAGCAGTTCTTC

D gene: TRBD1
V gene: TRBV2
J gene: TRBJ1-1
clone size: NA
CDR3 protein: CASSVGQITEAFF
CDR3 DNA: TGTGCCAGCAGTGTGGGACAGATCACTGAAGCTTTCTTT

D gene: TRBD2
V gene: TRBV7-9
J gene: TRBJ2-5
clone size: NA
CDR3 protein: CASSPASGGKETQYF
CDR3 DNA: TGTGCCAGCAGCCCCGCCAGCGGGGGGAAAGAGACCCAGTACTTC

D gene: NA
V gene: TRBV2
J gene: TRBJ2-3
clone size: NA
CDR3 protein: CASSEVVGGVGTDTQYF
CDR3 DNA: TGTGCCAGCAGTGAAGTAGTAGGGGGGGTAGGGACAGATACGCAGTATTTT

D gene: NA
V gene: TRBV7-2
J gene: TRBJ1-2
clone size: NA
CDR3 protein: CASSLNRGGFYGYTF
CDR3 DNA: TGTGCCAGCAGCTTAAATCGCGGGGGATTTTATGGCTACACCTTC

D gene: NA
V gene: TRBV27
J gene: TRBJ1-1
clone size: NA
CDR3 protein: CASSLGAAGVAFF
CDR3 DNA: TGTGCCAGCAGTTTGGGGGCCGCCGGGGTGGCTTTCTTT

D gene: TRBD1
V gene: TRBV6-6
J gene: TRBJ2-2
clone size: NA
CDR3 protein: CASSPAFQGANTGELFF
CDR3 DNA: TGTGCCAGCAGTCCTGCCTTCCAGGGGGCCAACACCGGGGAGCTGTTTTTT

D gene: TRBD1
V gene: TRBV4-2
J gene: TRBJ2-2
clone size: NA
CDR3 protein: CASSQEIGQGRSGELFF
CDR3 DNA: TGTGCCAGCAGCCAAGAAATAGGACAGGGTCGTAGCGGGGAGCTGTTTTTT

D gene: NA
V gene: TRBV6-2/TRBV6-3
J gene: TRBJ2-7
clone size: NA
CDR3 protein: CASSYRDTYEQYF
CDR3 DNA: TGTGCCAGCAGTTACCGGGACACCTACGAGCAGTACTTC

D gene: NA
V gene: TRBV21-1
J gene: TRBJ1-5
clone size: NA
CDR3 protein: CASSTGPRGVLYFVSQHF
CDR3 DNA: TGTGCCAGCAGCACGGGTCCAAGGGGCGTTCTTTACTTCGTTTCCCAGCATTTT

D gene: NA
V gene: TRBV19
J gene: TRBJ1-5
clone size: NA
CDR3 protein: CASTPGGYNQPQHF
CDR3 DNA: TGTGCCAGTACCCCCGGGGGGTACAATCAGCCCCAGCATTTT

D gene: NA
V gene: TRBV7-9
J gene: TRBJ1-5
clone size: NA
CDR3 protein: CASSYHSNQPQHF
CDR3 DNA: TGTGCCAGCAGCTATCACTCCAATCAGCCCCAGCATTTT

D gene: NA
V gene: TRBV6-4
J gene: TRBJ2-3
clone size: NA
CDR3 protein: CASSEWGGAGTDTQYF
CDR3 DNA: TGTGCCAGCAGTGAATGGGGGGGCGCGGGAACAGATACGCAGTATTTT

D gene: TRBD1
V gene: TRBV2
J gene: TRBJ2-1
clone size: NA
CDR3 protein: CASRRQGQYNEQFF
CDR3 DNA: TGTGCCAGCCGCAGACAGGGGCAATACAATGAGCAGTTCTTC

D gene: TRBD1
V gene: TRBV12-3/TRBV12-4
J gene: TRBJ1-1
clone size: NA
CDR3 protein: CASSIRTGFEAFF
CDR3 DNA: TGTGCCAGCAGTATCCGGACAGGGTTTGAAGCTTTCTTT

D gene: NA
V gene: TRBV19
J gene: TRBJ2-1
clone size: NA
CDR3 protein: CASSISGRGKYNEQFF
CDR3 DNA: TGTGCCAGTAGTATCTCAGGGAGGGGGAAATACAATGAGCAGTTCTTC

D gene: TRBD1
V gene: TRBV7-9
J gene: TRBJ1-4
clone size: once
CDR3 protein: CASSFSGQLNEKLFF
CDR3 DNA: TGTGCCAGCAGCTTTTCGGGACAGCTTAATGAAAAACTGTTTTTT

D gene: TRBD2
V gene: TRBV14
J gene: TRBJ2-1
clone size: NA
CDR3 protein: CASSQYKTSGGAYNEQFF
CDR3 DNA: TGTGCCAGCAGCCAATATAAGACTAGCGGGGGGGCCTACAATGAGCAGTTCTTC

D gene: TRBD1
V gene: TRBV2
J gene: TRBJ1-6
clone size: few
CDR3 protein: CASRRGQGASSPLHF
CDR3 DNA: TGTGCCAGCAGGAGGGGCCAGGGGGCTAGTTCACCCCTCCACTTT

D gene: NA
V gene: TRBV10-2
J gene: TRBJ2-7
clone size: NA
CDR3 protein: CASSDSLDSSYEQYF
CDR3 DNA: TGCGCCAGCAGTGACTCCCTGGACAGCTCCTACGAGCAGTACTTC

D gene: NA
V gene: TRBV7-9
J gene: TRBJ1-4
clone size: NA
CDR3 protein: CASSLLAGLYNEKLFF
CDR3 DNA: TGTGCCAGCAGCCTACTAGCGGGACTTTATAATGAAAAACTGTTTTTT

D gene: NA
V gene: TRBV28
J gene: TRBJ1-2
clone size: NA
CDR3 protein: CASSLRNGYGYTF
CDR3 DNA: TGTGCCAGCAGTTTGAGGAACGGCTATGGCTACACCTTC

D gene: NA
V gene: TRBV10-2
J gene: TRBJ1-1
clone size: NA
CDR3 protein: CASRVTENTEAFF
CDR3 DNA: TGCGCCAGCAGAGTGACAGAGAACACTGAAGCTTTCTTT

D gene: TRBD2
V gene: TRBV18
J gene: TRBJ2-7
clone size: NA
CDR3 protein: CASSPGGDYEQYF
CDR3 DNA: TGTGCCAGCTCACCGGGGGGGGACTACGAGCAGTACTTC

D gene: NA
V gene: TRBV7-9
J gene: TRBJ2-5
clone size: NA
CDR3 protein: CASSLVATRQETQYF
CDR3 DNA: TGTGCCAGCAGCTTAGTAGCGACTCGCCAAGAGACCCAGTACTTC

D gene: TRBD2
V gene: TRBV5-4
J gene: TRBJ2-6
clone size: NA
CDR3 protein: CASSLGLAGISGANVLTF
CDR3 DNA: TGTGCCAGCAGCTTGGGACTAGCGGGGATCTCTGGGGCCAACGTCCTGACTTTC

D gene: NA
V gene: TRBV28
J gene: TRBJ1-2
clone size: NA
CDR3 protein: CASSSSFAQIYGYTF
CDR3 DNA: TGTGCCAGCAGTTCAAGCTTCGCGCAAATCTATGGCTACACCTTC

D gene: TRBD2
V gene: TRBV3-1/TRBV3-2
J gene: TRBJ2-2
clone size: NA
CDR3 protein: CASSPRGRGKTGELFF
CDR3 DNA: TGTGCCAGCAGCCCCCGGGGGAGGGGTAAAACCGGGGAGCTGTTTTTT

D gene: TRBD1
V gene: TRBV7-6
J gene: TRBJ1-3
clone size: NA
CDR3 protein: CASSLVGQQGLSSGNTIYF
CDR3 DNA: TGTGCCAGCAGCTTAGTGGGACAGCAAGGACTGAGCTCTGGAAACACCATATATTTT

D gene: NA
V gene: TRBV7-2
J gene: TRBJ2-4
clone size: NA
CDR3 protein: CASSPPGGGSPKNIQYF
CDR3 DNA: TGTGCCAGCAGCCCACCGGGTGGGGGGAGCCCCAAAAACATTCAGTACTTC

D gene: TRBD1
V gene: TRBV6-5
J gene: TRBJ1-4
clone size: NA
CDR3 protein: CASTPPGTGQGKLFF
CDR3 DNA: TGTGCCAGCACCCCCCCGGGGACAGGTCAAGGGAAACTGTTTTTT

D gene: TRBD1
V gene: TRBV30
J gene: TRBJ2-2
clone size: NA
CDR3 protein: CAWRAGTANTGELFF
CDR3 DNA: TGTGCCTGGAGAGCCGGGACAGCGAACACCGGGGAGCTGTTTTTT

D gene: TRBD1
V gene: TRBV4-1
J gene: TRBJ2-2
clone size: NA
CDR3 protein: CASSQWIRGHTGELFF
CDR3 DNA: TGCGCCAGCAGCCAATGGATCAGGGGGCATACCGGGGAGCTGTTTTTT

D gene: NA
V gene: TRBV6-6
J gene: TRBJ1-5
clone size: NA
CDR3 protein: CASRNQGLDNQPQHF
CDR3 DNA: TGTGCCAGCAGGAACCAGGGGTTGGACAATCAGCCCCAGCATTTT

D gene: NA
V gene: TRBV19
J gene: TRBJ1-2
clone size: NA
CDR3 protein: CASSIDRPTGQNYGYTF
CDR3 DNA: TGTGCCAGTAGTATAGATCGCCCAACAGGACAGAACTATGGCTACACCTTC

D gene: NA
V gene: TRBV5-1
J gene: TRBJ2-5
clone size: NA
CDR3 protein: CASSLGAARRGETQYF
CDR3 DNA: TGCGCCAGCAGCTTGGGAGCCGCCAGGCGGGGAGAGACCCAGTACTTC

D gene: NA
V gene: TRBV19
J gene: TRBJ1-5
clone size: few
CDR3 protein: CASSISSRPLNQPQHF
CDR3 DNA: TGTGCCAGTAGTATATCTTCCAGGCCCCTCAATCAGCCCCAGCATTTT

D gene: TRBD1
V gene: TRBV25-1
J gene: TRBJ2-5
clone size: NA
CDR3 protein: CASSPGTGGEPQYF
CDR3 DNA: TGTGCCAGCAGCCCCGGGACAGGGGGCGAGCCCCAGTACTTC

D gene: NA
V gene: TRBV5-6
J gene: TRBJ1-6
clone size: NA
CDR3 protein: CASSLRGARQNSPLHF
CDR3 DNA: TGTGCCAGCAGCTTGCGCGGGGCCCGCCAGAATTCACCCCTCCACTTT

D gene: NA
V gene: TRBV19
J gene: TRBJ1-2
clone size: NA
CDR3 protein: CASSITGLYGYTF
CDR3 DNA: TGTGCCAGTAGTATCACGGGACTCTATGGCTACACCTTC

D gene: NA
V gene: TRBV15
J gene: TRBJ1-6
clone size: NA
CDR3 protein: CATSRDIKANSPLHF
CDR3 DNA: TGTGCCACCAGCAGAGATATAAAAGCGAATTCACCCCTCCACTTT

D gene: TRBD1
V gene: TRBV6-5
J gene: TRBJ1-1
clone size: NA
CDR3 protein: CASSYGTGMNTEAFF
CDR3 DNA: TGTGCCAGCAGTTACGGGACAGGGATGAACACTGAAGCTTTCTTT

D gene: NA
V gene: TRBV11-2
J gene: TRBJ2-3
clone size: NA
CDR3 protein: CASSLRGLFTDTQYF
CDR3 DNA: TGTGCCAGCAGCTTGCGGGGGCTATTCACAGATACGCAGTATTTT

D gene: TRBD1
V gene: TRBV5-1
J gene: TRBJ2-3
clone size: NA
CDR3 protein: CASSFQGARGDTQYF
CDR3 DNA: TGCGCCAGCAGCTTCCAGGGGGCGCGGGGAGATACGCAGTATTTT

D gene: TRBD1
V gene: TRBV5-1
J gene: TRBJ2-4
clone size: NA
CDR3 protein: CASSLRGQGENIQYF
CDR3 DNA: TGCGCCAGCAGCTTGCGGGGACAGGGGGAAAACATTCAGTACTTC

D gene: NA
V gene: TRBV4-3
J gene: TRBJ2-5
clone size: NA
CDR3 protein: CASSQGLAGRGTQYF
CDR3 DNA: TGCGCCAGCAGCCAAGGTCTCGCCGGGCGGGGGACCCAGTACTTC

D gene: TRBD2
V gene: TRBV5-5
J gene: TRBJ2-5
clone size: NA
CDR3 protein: CASRISGGARETQYF
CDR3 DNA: TGTGCCAGCAGGATAAGCGGGGGGGCCAGGGAGACCCAGTACTTC

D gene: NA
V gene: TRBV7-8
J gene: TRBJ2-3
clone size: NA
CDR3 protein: CASSLALYHAGTDTQYF
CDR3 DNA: TGTGCCAGCAGCTTAGCGCTCTACCACGCGGGCACAGATACGCAGTATTTT

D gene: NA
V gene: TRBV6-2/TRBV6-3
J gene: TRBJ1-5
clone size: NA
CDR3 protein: CASSYTPGGGWNQPQHF
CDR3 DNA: TGTGCCAGCAGTTACACGCCGGGGGGGGGATGGAATCAGCCCCAGCATTTT

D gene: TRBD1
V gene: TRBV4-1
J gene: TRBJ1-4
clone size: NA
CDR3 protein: CASSQMPGQVNEKLFF
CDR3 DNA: TGCGCCAGCAGCCAGATGCCGGGACAGGTTAATGAAAAACTGTTTTTT

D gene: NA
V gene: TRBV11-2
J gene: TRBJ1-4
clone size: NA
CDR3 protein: CASSLGGYANEKLFF
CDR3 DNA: TGTGCCAGCAGCTTAGGGGGCTATGCTAATGAAAAACTGTTTTTT

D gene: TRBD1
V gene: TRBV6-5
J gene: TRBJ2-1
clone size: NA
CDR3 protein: CASRTTGLGYNEQFF
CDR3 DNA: TGTGCCAGCCGAACGACAGGGCTGGGGTACAATGAGCAGTTCTTC

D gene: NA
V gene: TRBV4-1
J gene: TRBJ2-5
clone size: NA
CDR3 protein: CASSQDSLQTYQETQYF
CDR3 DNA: TGCGCCAGCAGCCAAGATTCGCTTCAGACTTACCAAGAGACCCAGTACTTC

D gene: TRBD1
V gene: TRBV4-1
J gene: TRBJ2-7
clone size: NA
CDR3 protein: CASSREGAGDPKVYEQYF
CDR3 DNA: TGCGCCAGCAGCCGCGAGGGGGCAGGAGACCCTAAGGTCTACGAGCAGTACTTC

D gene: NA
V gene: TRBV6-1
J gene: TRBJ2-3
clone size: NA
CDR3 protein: CASSGVWGGATDTQYF
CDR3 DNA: TGTGCCAGCAGTGGGGTTTGGGGGGGGGCCACAGATACGCAGTATTTT

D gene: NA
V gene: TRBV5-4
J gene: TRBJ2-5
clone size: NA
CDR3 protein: CATGIVQETQYF
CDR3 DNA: TGTGCCACCGGGATAGTCCAAGAGACCCAGTACTTC

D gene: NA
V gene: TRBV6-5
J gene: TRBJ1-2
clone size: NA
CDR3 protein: CASNSWRDFGYGYTF
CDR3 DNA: TGTGCCAGCAACTCCTGGAGGGATTTTGGCTATGGCTACACCTTC

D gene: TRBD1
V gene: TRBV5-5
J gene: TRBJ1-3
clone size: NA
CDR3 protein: CASSLAGQGGNTIYF
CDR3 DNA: TGTGCCAGCAGCTTGGCGGGACAGGGTGGAAACACCATATATTTT